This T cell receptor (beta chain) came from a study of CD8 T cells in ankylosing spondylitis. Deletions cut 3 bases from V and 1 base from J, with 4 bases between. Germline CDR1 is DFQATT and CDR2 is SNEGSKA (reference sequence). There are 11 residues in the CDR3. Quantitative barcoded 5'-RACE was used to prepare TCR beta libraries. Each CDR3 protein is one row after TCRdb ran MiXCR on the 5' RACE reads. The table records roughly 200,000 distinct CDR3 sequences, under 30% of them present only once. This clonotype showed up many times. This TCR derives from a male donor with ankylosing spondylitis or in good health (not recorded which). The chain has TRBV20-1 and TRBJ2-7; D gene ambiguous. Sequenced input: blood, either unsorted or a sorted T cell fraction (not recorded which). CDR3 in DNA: TGCAGTGCTAGGAATTCCTACGAGCAGTACTTC. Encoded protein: CSARNSYEQYF.